The 11 T cell receptor beta chains in this list originate from one sample, sequenced in a study of CD8 T cells in ankylosing spondylitis. One entry per CDR3 protein, called by TCRdb with MiXCR from the 5' RACE reads. This sample has around 150,000 distinct CDR3 sequences, with around two fifths found just once. Sequences were obtained from synovial fluid, either unsorted or a sorted T cell fraction (not recorded which). The origin of the receptors is a male donor with ankylosing spondylitis.

The CDR3 reads CASTPGPSSGSPLHF. CDR3 bases: TGTGCCAGCACTCCGGGGCCTTCTTCGGGTTCACCCCTCCACTTT. This sequence joins TRBV6-1 and TRBJ1-6, with TRBD1 as a possible D gene (5 bases). Trimming stripped 7 bases from V and 9 bases from J, with 19 bases between. The germline V gene has CDR1 MNHNS and CDR2 SASEGT. The length of the CDR3 is 15 residues.

This sequence joins TRBV4-1 and TRBJ2-1; D may match TRBD1 or TRBD2 (5 bases each). CDR1 is MGHRA, CDR2 YSYEKL, per germline. Trimming stripped 0 bases from V and 4 bases from J, with 22 bases between. The CDR3 extends over 19 amino acids. CDR3 amino acids: CASSQEGDRYTIIYNEQFF. CDR3 coding DNA: TGCGCCAGCAGCCAAGAGGGGGACCGCTATACAATTATTTACAATGAGCAGTTCTTC.

The chain has TRBV6-1 and TRBJ2-1, with D perhaps TRBD2 (6 bases). Between the trimmed V and J ends, which lost 0 bases and 3 bases, there was a span of 9 bases. The CDR3 has 15 residues. Germline CDR1 MNHNS, CDR2 SASEGT. Here the CDR3 reads CASSEALGSYNEQFF. DNA for the CDR3: TGTGCCAGCAGTGAAGCTCTCGGGAGCTACAATGAGCAGTTCTTC.

Relative to its sample, this clonotype is large. The chain couples TRBV7-9 to TRBJ1-6, with TRBD1 matching over 7 bases. The CDR3 contains 14 residues. In germline, CDR1 is SEHNR, CDR2 FQNEAQ (reference sequence). With 3 bases clipped from V and 5 bases from J, the junction kept 1 base outside the gene matches. The DNA of the CDR3 is TGTGCCAGCAGCTTTGGGACAGATAATTCACCCCTCCACTTT. This gives the protein CASSFGTDNSPLHF.

This clonotype was picked up a small number of times. The chain is built from TRBV5-6 and TRBJ2-7, with D possibly TRBD1 on 6 matching bases. Looked up from germline, CDR1 is SGHDT and CDR2 is YYEEEE. Between the trimmed V and J ends, which lost 0 bases and 3 bases, there was a span of 16 bases. This CDR3 comprises 16 residues. CDR3 DNA: TGTGCCAGCAGCTTGGCCGGGGACATAATGGTCTACGAGCAGTACTTC. Its translation: CASSLAGDIMVYEQYF.

The chain combines TRBV27 with TRBJ2-1; 8 bases match TRBD2. Germline CDR1 reads MNHEY; CDR2 reads SMNVEV (reference sequence). Trimming removed 2 bases from V and 0 bases from J; junction bases left unmatched: 12. This CDR3 contains 19 residues. The CDR3 coding sequence is TGTGCCAGCAGTTTAAGGATGATTAGGCGGGGGGCCTCCTACAATGAGCAGTTCTTC. Its protein is CASSLRMIRRGASYNEQFF.

Only a few counts were recorded for this clonotype. The gene calls are TRBV3-1 and TRBJ2-3, with 8 bases identical to TRBD2. This CDR3 spans 15 amino acids. J gave up 6 bases and V 0 bases, and 5 bases lay outside the gene matches. The germline CDR1 and CDR2 sequences are LGHDT and YNNKEL (reference sequence). CDR3 nucleotide sequence: TGTGCCAGCAGCCAAGAGATCGCTAGCGGGGATACGCAGTATTTT. Translating gives CASSQEIASGDTQYF.

This clonotype occurred a few times. The chain is built from TRBV6-2 or TRBV6-3 and TRBJ2-7; 7 nucleotides align to TRBD1. Germline assignment: CDR1 MNHEY and CDR2 SVGEGT. The CDR3 has 16 residues. Trimming at V came to 2 bases and at J to 3 bases, leaving 10 bases not matched to a gene. The DNA of the CDR3 is TGTGCCAGCAGTTACCACCAGGGGGAACTTTACTACGAGCAGTACTTC. Its protein is CASSYHQGELYYEQYF.

In its sample, this clonotype is medium-sized. This chain connects TRBV29-1 to TRBJ2-5; 8 bases map to TRBD2. This CDR3 is built from 16 residues. Germline V gene lookup returns CDR1 SQVTM and CDR2 ANQGSEA. The V segment lost 0 bases and the J segment 5 bases; nucleotides outside the gene matches: 11. CDR3 DNA sequence: TGCAGCGTTGAAGAATCCGAAGCGGGAGCCGGGGAGACCCAGTACTTC. Translating gives CSVEESEAGAGETQYF. Drawing the rest from reference TRBV29-1 and TRBJ2-5, the complete variable domain is SAVISQKPSRDICQRGTSLTIQCQVDSQVTMMFWYRQQPGQSLTLIATANQGSEATYESGFVIDKFPISRPNLTFSTLTVSNMSPEDSSIYLCSVEESEAGAGETQYFGPGTRLLVL.

This clonotype showed up just a few times. CDR3 nucleotides: TGTGCCAGCACCTCTGACAGGTCCAATTCACCCCTCCACTTT. It translates to CASTSDRSNSPLHF. The chain recombines TRBV12-3 or TRBV12-4 with TRBJ1-6; possibly TRBD1 for D (6 bases). This CDR3 contains 14 residues. Trimming left V 7 bases short and J 7 bases short, with 14 bases between.

The chain carries TRBV9 and TRBJ1-5; D is uncertain. Germline V lookup: CDR1 SGDLS, CDR2 YYNGEE. The length of the CDR3 is 13 residues. V was pared by 4 bases and J by 6 bases, with 11 bases between. The CDR3 loop reads CASSPDGFQPQHF. The CDR3, as DNA: TGTGCCAGCAGCCCCGACGGGTTTCAGCCCCAGCATTTT.